The present T cell receptor beta chain was sequenced within a study of OX40 agonist ivuxolimab in advanced cancers. Study-wide context: The patients got ivuxolimab, which is an agonistic anti-OX40 (CD134) antibody.

The CDR3 length is 13 residues. Germline assignment: CDR1 MDHEN and CDR2 SYDVKM. The J segment lost 6 bases and the V segment lost 5 bases, leaving 6 bases of the junction unmatched. For this clone: Its antigen is still unknown.

Study-wide results and limits: At 0.1 to 3.0 mg/kg and by week 6, clonal expansion occurred in CD4+ and CD8+ blood T cells. Expanded clones belonging to CD8+ T cells outnumbered, on average, those of CD4+. Normalized T-cell clonal expansion was also low in a subset of nonresponders.

Profiling relied on immunoSEQ multiplex PCR, and the TCRdb table lists in-frame clones only, not all of them. The sample lists roughly 86,000 clones; 92% were seen once. The receptor's source is an adult with an advanced solid tumor such as melanoma, head and neck, liver or kidney cancer. Specimen: CD4+ or CD8+ T cells sorted from blood, collected in a trial of the OX40 agonist ivuxolimab. The chain carries TRBV28 and TRBJ2-5, with 7 bases matching TRBD2. The CDR3 DNA follows: TGTGCCAGCAGTGGAGGGACTATCAAGACCCAGTACTTC. This gives the protein CASSGGTIKTQYF.